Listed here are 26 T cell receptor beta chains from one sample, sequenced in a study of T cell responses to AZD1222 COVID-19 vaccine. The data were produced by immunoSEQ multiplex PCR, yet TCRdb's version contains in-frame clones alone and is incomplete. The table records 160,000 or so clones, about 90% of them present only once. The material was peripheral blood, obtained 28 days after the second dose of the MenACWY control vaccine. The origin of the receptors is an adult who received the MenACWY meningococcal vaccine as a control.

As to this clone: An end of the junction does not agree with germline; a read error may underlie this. CDR3 in DNA: TGTGCCAGTAGCGTAGGATCCCCCAGGGACTCTGGAAACACCATATATTTT. It specifies CASSVGSPRDSGNTIYF. J is TRBJ1-3 and V is TRBV9; a weak D match, TRBD1 (5 bases). Germline values: CDR1 SGDLS, CDR2 YYNGEE. The CDR3 has 17 amino acids.

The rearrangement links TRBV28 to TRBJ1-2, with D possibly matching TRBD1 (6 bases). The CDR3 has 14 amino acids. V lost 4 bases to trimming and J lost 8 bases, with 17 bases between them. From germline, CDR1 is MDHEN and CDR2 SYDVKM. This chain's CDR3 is CASSYHTGFEGYTF. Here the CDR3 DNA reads TGTGCCAGCAGTTACCACACAGGGTTTGAAGGCTACACCTTC.

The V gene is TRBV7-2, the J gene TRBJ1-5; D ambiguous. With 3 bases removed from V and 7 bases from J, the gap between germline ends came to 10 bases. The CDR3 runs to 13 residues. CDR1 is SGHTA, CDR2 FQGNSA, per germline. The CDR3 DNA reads TGTGCCAGCAGCTTCAATAGTGCCCAGCCCCAGCATTTT. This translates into CASSFNSAQPQHF. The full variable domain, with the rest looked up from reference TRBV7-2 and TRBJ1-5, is GAGVSQSPSNKVTEKGKDVELRCDPISGHTALYWYRQSLGQGLEFLIYFQGNSAPDKSGLPSDRFSAERTGGSVSTLTIQRTQQEDSAVYLCASSFNSAQPQHFGDGTRLSIL.

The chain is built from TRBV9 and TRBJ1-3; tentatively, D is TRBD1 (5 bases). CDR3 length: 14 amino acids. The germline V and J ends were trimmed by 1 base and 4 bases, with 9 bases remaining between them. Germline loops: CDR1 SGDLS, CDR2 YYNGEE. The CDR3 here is CASSVQGDGNTIYF. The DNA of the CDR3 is TGTGCCAGCAGCGTACAAGGGGACGGAAACACCATATATTTT.

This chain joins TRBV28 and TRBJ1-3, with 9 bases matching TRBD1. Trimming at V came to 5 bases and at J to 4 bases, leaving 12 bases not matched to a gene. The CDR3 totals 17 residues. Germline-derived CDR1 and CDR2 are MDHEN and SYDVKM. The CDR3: CASSRIRDRVMGNTIYF. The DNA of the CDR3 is TGTGCCAGCAGTCGTATCCGGGACAGGGTGATGGGAAACACCATATATTTT.

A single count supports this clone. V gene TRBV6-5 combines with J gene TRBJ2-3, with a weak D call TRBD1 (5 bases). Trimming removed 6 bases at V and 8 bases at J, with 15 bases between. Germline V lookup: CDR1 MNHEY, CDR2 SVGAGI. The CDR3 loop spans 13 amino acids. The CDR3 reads CASRGLDGATQYF. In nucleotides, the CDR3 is TGTGCCAGCAGGGGGCTAGATGGGGCTACGCAGTATTTT.

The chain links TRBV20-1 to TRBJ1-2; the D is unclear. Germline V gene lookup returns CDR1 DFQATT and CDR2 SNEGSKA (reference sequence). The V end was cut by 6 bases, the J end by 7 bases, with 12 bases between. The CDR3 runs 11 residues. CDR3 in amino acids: CSARGQPGYTF. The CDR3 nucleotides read TGCAGTGCACGAGGGCAGCCTGGCTACACCTTC.

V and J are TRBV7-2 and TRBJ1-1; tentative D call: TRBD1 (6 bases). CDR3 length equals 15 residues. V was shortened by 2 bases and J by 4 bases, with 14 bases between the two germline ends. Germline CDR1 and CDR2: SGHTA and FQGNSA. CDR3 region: CASSLLGGRPTEAFF. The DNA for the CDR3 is TGTGCCAGCAGCTTATTGGGGGGGCGCCCCACTGAAGCTTTCTTT. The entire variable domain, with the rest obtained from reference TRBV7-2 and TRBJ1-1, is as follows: GAGVSQSPSNKVTEKGKDVELRCDPISGHTALYWYRQSLGQGLEFLIYFQGNSAPDKSGLPSDRFSAERTGGSVSTLTIQRTQQEDSAVYLCASSLLGGRPTEAFFGQGTRLTVV.

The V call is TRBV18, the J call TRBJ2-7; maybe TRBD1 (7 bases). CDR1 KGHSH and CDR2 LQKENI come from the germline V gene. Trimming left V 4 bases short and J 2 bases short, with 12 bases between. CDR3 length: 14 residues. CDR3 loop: CASSRAGGTYEQYF. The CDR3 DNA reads TGTGCCAGCTCACGGGCAGGGGGGACCTACGAGCAGTACTTC.

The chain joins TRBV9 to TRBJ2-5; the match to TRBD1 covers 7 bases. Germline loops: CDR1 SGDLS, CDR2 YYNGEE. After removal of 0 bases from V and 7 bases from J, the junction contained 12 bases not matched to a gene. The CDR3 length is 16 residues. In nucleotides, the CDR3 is TGTGCCAGCAGCGTAGCCCTAGGGACAGTGGAAGGGACCCAGTACTTC. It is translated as CASSVALGTVEGTQYF.

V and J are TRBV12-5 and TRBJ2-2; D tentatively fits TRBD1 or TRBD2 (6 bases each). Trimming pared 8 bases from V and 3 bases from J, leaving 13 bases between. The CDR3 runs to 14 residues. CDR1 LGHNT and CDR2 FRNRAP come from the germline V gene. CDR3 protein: CASRSGAYTGELFF. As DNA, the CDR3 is TGTGCTAGTCGCTCGGGGGCCTACACCGGGGAGCTGTTTTTT.

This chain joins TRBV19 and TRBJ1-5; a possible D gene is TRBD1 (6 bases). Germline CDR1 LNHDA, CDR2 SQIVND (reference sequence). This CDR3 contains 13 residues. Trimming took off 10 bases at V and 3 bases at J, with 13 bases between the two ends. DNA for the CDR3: TGTGCCACCACTACAGGGTTCAATCAGCCCCAGCATTTT. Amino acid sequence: CATTTGFNQPQHF.

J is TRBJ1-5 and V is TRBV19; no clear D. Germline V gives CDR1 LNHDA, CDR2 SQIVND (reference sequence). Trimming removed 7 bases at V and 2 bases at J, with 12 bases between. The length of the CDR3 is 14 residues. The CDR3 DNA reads TGTGCCAGTACGGAATATACGGGCAATCAGCCCCAGCATTTT. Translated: CASTEYTGNQPQHF. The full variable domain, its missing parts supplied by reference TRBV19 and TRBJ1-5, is DGGITQSPKYLFRKEGQNVTLSCEQNLNHDAMYWYRQDPGQGLRLIYYSQIVNDFQKGDIAEGYSVSREKKESFPLTVTSAQKNPTAFYLCASTEYTGNQPQHFGDGTRLSIL.

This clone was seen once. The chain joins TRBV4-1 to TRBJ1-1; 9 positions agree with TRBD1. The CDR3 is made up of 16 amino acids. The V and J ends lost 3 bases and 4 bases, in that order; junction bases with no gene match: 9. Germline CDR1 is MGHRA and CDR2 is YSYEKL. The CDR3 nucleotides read TGCGCCAGCAGCCATTACCAACAGGGGGCGGGCACTGAAGCTTTCTTT. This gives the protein CASSHYQQGAGTEAFF.

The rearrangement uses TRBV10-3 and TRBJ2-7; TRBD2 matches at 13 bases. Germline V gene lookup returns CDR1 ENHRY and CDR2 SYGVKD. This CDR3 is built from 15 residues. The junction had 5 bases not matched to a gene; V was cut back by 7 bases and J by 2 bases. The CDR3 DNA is TGTGCCATCACTGTGGGACTAGCGGGAACCTACGAGCAGTACTTC. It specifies CAITVGLAGTYEQYF.

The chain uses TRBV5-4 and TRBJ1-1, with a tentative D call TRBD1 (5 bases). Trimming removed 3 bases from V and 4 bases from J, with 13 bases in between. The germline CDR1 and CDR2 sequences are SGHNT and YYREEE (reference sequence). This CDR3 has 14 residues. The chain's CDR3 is CASSSWGGSTEAFF. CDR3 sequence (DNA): TGTGCCAGCAGCTCCTGGGGGGGGAGCACTGAAGCTTTCTTT.

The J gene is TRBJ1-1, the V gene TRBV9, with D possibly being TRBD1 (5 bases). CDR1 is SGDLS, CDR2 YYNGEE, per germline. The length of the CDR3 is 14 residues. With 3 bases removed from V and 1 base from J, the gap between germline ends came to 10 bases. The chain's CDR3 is CASSGGEANTEAFF. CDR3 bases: TGTGCCAGCAGCGGGGGGGAAGCGAACACTGAAGCTTTCTTT.

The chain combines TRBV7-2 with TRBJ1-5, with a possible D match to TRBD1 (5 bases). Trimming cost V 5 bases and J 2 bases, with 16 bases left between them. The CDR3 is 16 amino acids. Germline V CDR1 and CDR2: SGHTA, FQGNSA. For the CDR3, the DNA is TGTGCCAGCAGCCCCCGGGGGAGGGGCGGCAATCAGCCCCAGCATTTT. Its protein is CASSPRGRGGNQPQHF.

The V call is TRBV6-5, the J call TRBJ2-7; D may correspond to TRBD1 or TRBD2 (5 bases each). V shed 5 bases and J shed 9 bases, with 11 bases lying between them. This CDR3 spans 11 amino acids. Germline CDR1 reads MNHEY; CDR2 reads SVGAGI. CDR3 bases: TGTGCCAGCAGTAACCGGGACCGGCAGTACTTC. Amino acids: CASSNRDRQYF.

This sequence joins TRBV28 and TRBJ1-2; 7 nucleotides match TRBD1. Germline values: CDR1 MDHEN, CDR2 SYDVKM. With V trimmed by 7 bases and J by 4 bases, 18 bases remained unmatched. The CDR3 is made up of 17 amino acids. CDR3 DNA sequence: TGTGCCAGCAAGCGCCTCATTGCTCGGACAGGAGGCTATGGCTACACCTTC. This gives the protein CASKRLIARTGGYGYTF.

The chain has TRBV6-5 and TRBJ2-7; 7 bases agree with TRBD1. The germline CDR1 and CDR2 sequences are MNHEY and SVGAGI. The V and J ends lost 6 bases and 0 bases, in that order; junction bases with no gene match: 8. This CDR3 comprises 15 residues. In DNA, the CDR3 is TGTGCCAGCAGACTGAGACGGGACAGCTCCTACGAGCAGTACTTC. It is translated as CASRLRRDSSYEQYF.

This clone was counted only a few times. For the CDR3, the DNA is TGTGCCAGCTCACAATCGGTGAACACTGAAGCTTTCTTT. Amino acids: CASSQSVNTEAFF. The chain couples TRBV18 to TRBJ1-1; D is unclear. Per germline, CDR1 KGHSH and CDR2 LQKENI. This CDR3 spans 13 amino acids. Trimming left V 4 bases short and J 0 bases short, with 6 bases between. The whole variable domain, filled in from reference TRBV18 and TRBJ1-1, reads NAGVMQNPRHLVRRRGQEARLRCSPMKGHSHVYWYRQLPEEGLKFMVYLQKENIIDESGMPKERFSAEFPKEGPSILRIQQVVRGDSAAYFCASSQSVNTEAFFGQGTRLTVV.

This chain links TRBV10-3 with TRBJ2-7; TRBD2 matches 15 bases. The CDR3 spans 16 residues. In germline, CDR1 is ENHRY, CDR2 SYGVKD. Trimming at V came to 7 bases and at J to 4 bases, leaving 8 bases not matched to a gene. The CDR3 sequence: CAITSGLAGGGYEQYF. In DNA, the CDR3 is TGTGCCATCACCTCGGGACTAGCGGGAGGAGGTTACGAGCAGTACTTC.

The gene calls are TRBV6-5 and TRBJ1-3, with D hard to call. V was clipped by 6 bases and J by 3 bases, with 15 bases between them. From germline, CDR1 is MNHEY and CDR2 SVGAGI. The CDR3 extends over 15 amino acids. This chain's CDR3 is CASRRSLSRGNTIYF. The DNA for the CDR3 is TGTGCCAGCAGGAGATCACTAAGCCGTGGAAACACCATATATTTT.

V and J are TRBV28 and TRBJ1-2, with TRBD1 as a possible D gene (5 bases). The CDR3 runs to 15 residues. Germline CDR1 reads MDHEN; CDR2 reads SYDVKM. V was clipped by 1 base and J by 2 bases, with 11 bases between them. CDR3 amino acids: CASSLYETVNYGYTF. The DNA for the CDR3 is TGTGCCAGCAGTTTATACGAGACAGTCAACTATGGCTACACCTTC.

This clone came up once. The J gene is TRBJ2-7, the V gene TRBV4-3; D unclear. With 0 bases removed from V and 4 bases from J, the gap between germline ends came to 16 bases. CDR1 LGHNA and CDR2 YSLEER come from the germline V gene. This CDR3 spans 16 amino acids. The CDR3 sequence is CASSQEGQEPLYEQYF. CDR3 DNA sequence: TGCGCCAGCAGCCAAGAGGGCCAGGAACCTCTTTACGAGCAGTACTTC.